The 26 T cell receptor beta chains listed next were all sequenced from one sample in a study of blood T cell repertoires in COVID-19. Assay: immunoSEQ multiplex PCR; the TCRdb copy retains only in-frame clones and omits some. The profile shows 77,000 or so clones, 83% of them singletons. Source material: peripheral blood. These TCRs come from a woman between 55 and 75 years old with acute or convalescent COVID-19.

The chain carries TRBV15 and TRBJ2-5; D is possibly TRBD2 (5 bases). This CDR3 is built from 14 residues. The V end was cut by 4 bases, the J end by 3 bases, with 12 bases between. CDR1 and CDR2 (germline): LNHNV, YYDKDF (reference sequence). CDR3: CATSKPRGEETQYF. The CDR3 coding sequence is TGTGCCACCAGCAAACCCCGGGGTGAAGAGACCCAGTACTTC.

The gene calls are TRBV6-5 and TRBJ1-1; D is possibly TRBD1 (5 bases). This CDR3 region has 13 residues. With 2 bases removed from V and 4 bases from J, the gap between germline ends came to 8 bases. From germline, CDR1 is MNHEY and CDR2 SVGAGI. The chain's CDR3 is CASSYNQGTEAFF. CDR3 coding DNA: TGTGCCAGCAGTTACAATCAGGGCACTGAAGCTTTCTTT.

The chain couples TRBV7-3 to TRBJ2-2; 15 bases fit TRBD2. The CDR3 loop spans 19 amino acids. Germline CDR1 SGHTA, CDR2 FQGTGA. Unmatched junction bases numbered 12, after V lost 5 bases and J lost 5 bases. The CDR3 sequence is CASSPKGTSGGLWTGELFF. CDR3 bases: TGTGCCAGCAGCCCAAAGGGGACTAGCGGGGGGCTTTGGACCGGGGAGCTGTTTTTT.

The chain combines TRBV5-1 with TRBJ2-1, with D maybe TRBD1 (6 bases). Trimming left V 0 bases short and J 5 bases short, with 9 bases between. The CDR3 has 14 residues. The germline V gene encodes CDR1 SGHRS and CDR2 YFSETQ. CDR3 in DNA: TGCGCCAGCAGCTTGGCAGGGGCCGACAATGAGCAGTTCTTC. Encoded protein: CASSLAGADNEQFF.

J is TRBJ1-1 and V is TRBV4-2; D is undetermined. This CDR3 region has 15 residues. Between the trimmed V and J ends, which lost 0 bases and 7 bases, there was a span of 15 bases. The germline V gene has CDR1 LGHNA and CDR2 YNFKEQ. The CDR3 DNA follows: TGTGCCAGCAGCCAAGAGCAGAGCGCGCGCGGTGAAGCTTTCTTT. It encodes CASSQEQSARGEAFF.

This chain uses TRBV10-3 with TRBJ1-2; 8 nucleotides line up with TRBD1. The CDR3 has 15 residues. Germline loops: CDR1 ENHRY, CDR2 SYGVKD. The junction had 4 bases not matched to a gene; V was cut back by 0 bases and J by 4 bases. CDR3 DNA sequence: TGTGCCATCAGTGAGTCGGACAGGGTCGGCTATGGCTACACCTTC. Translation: CAISESDRVGYGYTF.

In DNA form, the CDR3 reads TGTGCCAGCAGCCCCGGACAGGGAAGCACAGATACGCAGTATTTT. Amino acids: CASSPGQGSTDTQYF. The chain uses TRBV11-2 and TRBJ2-3, with 8 bases that match TRBD1. Germline loops: CDR1 SGHAT, CDR2 FQNNGV. V dropped 5 bases and J dropped 0; count of bases not matched to a gene: 4. The CDR3 length is 15 residues. The complete variable domain, with remaining parts taken from reference TRBV11-2 and TRBJ2-3, reads EAGVAQSPRYKIIEKRQSVAFWCNPISGHATLYWYQQILGQGPKLLIQFQNNGVVDDSQLPKDRFSAERLKGVDSTLKIQPAKLEDSAVYLCASSPGQGSTDTQYFGPGTRLTVL.

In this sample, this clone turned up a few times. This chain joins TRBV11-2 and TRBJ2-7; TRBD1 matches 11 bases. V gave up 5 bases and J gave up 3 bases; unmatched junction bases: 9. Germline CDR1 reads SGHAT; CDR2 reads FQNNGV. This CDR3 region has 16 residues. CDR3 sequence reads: CASSRPGTGGIYEQYF. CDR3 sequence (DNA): TGTGCCAGCAGCCGACCAGGGACAGGGGGTATCTACGAGCAGTACTTC.

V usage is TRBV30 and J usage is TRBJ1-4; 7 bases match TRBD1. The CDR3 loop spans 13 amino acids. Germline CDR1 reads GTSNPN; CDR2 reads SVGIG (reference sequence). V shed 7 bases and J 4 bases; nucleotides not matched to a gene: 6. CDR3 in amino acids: CAFDREVNEKLFF. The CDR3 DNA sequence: TGTGCCTTTGACAGGGAGGTTAATGAAAAACTGTTTTTT.

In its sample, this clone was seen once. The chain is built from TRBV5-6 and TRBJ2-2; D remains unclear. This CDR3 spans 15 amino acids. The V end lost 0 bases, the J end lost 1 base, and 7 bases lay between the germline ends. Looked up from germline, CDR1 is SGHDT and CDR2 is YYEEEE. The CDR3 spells CASSLGHMNTGELFF. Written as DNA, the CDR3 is TGTGCCAGCAGCTTGGGACATATGAACACCGGGGAGCTGTTTTTT.

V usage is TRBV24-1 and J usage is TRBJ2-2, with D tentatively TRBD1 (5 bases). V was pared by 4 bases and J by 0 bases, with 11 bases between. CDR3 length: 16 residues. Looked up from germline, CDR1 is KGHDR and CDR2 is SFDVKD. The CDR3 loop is CATSDHKGANTGELFF. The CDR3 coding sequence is TGTGCCACCAGTGACCACAAAGGGGCGAACACCGGGGAGCTGTTTTTT.

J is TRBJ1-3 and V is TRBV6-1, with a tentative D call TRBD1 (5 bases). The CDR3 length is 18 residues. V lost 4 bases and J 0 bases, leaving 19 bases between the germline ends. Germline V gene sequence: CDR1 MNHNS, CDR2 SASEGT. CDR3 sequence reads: CASSVGRVAQSSGNTIYF. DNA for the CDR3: TGTGCCAGCAGTGTAGGCAGGGTGGCCCAAAGCTCTGGAAACACCATATATTTT.

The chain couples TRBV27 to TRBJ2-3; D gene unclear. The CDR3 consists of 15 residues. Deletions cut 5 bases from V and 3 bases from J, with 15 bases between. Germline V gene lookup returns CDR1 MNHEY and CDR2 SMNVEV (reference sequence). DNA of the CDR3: TGTGCCAGCAGTCCAGGATCTGGCCTGACAGATACGCAGTATTTT. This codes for CASSPGSGLTDTQYF.

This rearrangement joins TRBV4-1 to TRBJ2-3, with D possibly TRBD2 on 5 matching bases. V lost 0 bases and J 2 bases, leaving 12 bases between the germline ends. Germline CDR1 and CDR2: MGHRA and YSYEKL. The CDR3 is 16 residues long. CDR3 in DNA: TGCGCCAGCAGCCAAGATCGGGGAAGCGACACAGATACGCAGTATTTT. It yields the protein CASSQDRGSDTDTQYF.

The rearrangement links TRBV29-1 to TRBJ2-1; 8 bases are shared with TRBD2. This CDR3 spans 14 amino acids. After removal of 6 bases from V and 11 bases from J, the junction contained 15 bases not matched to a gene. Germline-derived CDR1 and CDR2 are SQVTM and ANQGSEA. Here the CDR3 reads CSVGYGGAGIQQFF. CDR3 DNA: TGCAGCGTCGGGTACGGGGGGGCCGGTATACAGCAGTTCTTC.

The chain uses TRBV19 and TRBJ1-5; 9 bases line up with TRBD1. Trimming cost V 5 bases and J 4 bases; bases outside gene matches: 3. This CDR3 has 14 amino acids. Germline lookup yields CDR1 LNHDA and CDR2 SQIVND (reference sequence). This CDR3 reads CASSQGQGNQPQHF. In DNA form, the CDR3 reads TGTGCCAGTAGTCAAGGACAGGGGAATCAGCCCCAGCATTTT. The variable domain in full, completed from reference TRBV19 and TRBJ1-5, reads DGGITQSPKYLFRKEGQNVTLSCEQNLNHDAMYWYRQDPGQGLRLIYYSQIVNDFQKGDIAEGYSVSREKKESFPLTVTSAQKNPTAFYLCASSQGQGNQPQHFGDGTRLSIL.

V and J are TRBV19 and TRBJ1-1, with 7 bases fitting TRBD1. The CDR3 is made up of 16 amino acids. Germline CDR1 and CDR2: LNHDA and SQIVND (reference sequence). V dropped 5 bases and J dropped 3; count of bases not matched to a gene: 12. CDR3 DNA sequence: TGTGCCAGTAGTCTTGTGACAGGGCTTTTACACACTGAAGCTTTCTTT. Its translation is CASSLVTGLLHTEAFF.

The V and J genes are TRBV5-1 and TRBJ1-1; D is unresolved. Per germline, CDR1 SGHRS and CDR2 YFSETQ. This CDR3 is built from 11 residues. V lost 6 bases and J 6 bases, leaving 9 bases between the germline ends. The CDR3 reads CASNRVAEAFF. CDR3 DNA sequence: TGCGCCAGCAACCGGGTAGCTGAAGCTTTCTTT.

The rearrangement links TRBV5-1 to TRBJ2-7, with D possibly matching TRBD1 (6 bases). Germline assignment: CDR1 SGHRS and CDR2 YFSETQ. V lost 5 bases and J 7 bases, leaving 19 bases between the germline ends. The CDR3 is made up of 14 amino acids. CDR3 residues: CASRSSGVTAEQYF. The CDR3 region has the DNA TGCGCCAGCAGAAGTTCAGGGGTGACGGCAGAGCAGTACTTC. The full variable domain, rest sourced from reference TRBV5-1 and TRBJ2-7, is KAGVTQTPRYLIKTRGQQVTLSCSPISGHRSVSWYQQTPGQGLQFLFEYFSETQRNKGNFPGRFSGRQFSNSRSEMNVSTLELGDSALYLCASRSSGVTAEQYFGPGTRLTVT.

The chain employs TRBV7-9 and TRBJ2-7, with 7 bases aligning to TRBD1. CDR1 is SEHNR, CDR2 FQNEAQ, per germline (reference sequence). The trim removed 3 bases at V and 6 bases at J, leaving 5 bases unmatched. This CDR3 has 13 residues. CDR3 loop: CASSLETGSEQYF. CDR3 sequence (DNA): TGTGCCAGCAGCTTGGAGACAGGGTCCGAGCAGTACTTC.

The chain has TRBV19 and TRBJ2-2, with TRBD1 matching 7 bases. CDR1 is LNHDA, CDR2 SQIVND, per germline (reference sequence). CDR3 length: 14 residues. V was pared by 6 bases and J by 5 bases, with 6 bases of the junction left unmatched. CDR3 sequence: CASRTGWQTGELFF. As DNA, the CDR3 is TGTGCCAGTAGGACAGGGTGGCAAACCGGGGAGCTGTTTTTT.

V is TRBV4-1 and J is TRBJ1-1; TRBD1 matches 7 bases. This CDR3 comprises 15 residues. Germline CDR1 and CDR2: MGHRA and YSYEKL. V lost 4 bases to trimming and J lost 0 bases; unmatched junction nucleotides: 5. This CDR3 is CASSPGQVLNTEAFF. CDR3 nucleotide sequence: TGCGCCAGCAGCCCTGGACAGGTTTTGAACACTGAAGCTTTCTTT.

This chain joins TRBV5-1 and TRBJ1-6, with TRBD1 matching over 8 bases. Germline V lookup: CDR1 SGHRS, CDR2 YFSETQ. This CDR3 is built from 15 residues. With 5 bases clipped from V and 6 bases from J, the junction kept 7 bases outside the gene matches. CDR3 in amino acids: CASRAQGAGNSPLHF. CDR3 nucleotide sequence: TGCGCCAGCAGAGCCCAGGGGGCTGGTAATTCACCCCTCCACTTT.

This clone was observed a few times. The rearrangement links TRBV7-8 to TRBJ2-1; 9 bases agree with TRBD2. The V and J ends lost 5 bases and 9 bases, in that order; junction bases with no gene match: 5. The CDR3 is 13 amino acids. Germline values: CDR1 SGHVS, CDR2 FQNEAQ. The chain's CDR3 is CASSLGLASEQFF. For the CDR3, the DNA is TGTGCCAGCAGCCTCGGACTAGCGAGTGAGCAGTTCTTC.

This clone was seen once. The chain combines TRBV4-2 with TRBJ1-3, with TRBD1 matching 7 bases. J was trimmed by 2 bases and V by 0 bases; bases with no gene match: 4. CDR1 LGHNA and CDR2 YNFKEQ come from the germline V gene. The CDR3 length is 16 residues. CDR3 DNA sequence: TGTGCCAGCAGCCAAGAGTGGCAGGGGGCTGGAAACACCATATATTTT. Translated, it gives CASSQEWQGAGNTIYF.

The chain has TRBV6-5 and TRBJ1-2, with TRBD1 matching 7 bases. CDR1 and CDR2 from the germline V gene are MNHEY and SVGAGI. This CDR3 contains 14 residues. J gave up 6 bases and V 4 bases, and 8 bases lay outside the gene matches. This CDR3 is CASSSTGAWDGYTF. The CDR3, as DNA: TGTGCCAGCAGTTCCACAGGGGCATGGGATGGCTACACCTTC.